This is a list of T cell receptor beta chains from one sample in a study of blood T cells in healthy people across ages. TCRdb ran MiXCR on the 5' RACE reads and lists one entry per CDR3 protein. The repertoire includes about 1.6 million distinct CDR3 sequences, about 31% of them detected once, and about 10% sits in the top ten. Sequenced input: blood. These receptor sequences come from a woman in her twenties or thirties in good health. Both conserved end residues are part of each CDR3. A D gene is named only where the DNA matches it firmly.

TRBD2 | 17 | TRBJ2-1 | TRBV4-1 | CASRLLGRGSSYNEQFF
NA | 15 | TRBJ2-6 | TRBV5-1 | CAGSLVLAGANVLTF
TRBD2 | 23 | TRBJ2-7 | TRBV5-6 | CASSLMDTGGPNSGRAFLLEQYF
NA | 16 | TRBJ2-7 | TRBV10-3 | CAISESTPGLAMEQYF
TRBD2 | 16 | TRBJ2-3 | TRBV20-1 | CSALDYTSGGTDTQYF
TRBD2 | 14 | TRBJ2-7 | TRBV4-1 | CASSQDRLAEEQYF
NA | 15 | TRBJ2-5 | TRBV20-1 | CSAHASTTVQETQYF
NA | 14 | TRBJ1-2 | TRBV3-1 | CASSPAAREYGYTF
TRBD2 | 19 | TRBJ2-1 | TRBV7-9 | CASSRGRALAGGKYNEQFF
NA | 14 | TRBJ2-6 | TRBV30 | CAGVRGTGANVLTF